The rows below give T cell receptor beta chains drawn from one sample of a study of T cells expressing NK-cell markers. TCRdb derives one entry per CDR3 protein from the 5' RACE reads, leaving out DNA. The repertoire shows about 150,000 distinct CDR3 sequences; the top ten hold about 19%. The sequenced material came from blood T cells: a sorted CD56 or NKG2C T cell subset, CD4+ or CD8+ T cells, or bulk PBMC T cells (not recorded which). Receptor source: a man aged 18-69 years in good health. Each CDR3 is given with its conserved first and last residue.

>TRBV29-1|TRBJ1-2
CSVEEGDSYGYTF
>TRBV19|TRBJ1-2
CASSIDPEGIEGYTF
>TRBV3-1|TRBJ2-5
CASSQDPGLAGGPKKYQETQYF
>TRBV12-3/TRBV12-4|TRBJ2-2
CASSVVGGYTGELFF
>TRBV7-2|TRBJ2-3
CASSFEPGLPDTQYF
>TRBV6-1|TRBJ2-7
CASSESQGAAYEQYF
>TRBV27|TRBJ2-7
CASSFGTGSYEQYF
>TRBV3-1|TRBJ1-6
CASRSGTDNSPLHF
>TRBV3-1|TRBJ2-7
CASSAPGTGPDEQYF
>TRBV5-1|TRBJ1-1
CASSASGTGGPEAFF
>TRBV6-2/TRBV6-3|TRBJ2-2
CASSRLADFTGELFF
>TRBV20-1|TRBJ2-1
CSARDTTADLYNEQFF
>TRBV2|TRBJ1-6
CASSERGQARSPLHF
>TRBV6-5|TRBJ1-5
CASSWQGGSNQPQHF
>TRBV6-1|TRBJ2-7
CATTDRGEDEQYF
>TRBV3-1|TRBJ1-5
CASSHQDRPNQPQHF
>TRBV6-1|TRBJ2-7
CASSETGLLYEQYF
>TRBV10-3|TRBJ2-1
CAISTPGGSSYNEQFF
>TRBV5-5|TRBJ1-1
CASSTGQGNTEAFF
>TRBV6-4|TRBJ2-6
CASSDFSGANVLTF
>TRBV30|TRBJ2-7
CAWLGMESSYEQYF
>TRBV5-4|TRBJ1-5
CASSLTGPSNQPQHF
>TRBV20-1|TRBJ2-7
CSARGSTGSDEQYF
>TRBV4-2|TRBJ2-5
CASSQGVGGVGETQYF
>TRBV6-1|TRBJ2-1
CASSTGLAGGAYNEQFF
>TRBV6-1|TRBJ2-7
CASSSSSWAYEQYF
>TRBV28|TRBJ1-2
CASSPGTEENYGYTF
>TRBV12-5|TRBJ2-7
CASGLTGESYAYEQYF
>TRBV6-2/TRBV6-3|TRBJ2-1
CASGWGGAGNEQFF
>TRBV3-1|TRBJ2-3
CASSYGLVDTQYF
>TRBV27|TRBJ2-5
CASSPLGLAGTETQYF
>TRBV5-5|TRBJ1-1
CASSLMNTEAFF
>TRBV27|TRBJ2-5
CASSPRDSPGETQYF
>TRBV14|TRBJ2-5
CASSQDAAGALETQYF
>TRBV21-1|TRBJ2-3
CASIPLTGTDTQYF
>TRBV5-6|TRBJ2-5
CASSLAGGIETQYF
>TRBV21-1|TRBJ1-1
CASSKRWQPNTEAFF